Presented here are 19 T cell receptor beta chains from one specimen sequenced in a study of shared clonotypes between healthy human individuals. TCRdb's table, derived via immunoSEQ multiplex PCR, lists solely in-frame clones and lacks some. The sample has roughly 500,000 clones, roughly 95% seen once. Specimen: naive CD4+ T cells sorted from blood. As to subset: CD45RA+ positively selected. These TCRs come from a woman aged 25 to 39 in good health.

This sequence joins TRBV11-1 and TRBJ1-2; D call uncertain. V was cut by 2 bases and J by 0 bases, with 4 bases left in between. Germline V lookup: CDR1 SGHAT, CDR2 FQDESV (reference sequence). This CDR3 contains 13 residues. The CDR3 here is CASSLWPNYGYTF. The CDR3 bases are TGTGCCAGCAGCTTATGGCCTAACTATGGCTACACCTTC.

The V gene is TRBV6-5, the J gene TRBJ2-5; TRBD1 matches 12 bases. The assigned J gene may be wrong: the sequence end matches TRBJ2-7 better. Germline V CDR1 and CDR2: MNHEY, SVGAGI. This CDR3 contains 15 residues. The CDR3 loop is CASSSAGTGGHEQYF. Written as DNA, the CDR3 is TGTGCCAGCAGCTCCGCGGGGACAGGGGGCCACGAGCAGTACTTC.

The V and J genes are TRBV28 and TRBJ1-2; the D gene is possibly TRBD1 (6 bases). Trimming removed 11 bases at V and 4 bases at J, with 23 bases between. This CDR3 contains 15 residues. Germline-derived CDR1 and CDR2 are MDHEN and SYDVKM. The chain's CDR3 is CASQGENREIYGYTF. In DNA form, the CDR3 reads TGTGCCTCGCAGGGAGAGAACAGGGAGATCTATGGCTACACCTTC.

The chain is built from TRBV11-2 and TRBJ1-5, with D tentatively TRBD1 (5 bases). Trimming stripped 5 bases from V and 0 bases from J, with 14 bases between. The germline V gene encodes CDR1 SGHAT and CDR2 FQNNGV. This CDR3 is built from 16 residues. CDR3 sequence: CASSPVGARSNQPQHF. CDR3 DNA: TGTGCCAGCAGCCCTGTAGGGGCGCGTAGCAATCAGCCCCAGCATTTT.

The CDR3 region has the DNA TGTGCCAGCCGTAAGAGCGAGGTGAACACTGAAGCTTTCTTT. Protein sequence: CASRKSEVNTEAFF. The chain combines TRBV7-9 with TRBJ1-1; D unclear. CDR1 and CDR2 from the germline V gene are SEHNR and FQNEAQ (reference sequence). V was shortened by 8 bases and J by 0 bases, with 13 bases between the two germline ends. There are 14 residues in the CDR3.

V and J are TRBV29-1 and TRBJ2-1; 9 bases line up with TRBD2. Germline V gives CDR1 SQVTM, CDR2 ANQGSEA. The CDR3 sequence is 14 residues long. V shed 7 bases and J 6 bases; nucleotides not matched to a gene: 10. Here the CDR3 DNA reads TGCAGCGCCGTGGCGTTGCGGGAGGGCAATGAGCAGTTCTTC. It encodes CSAVALREGNEQFF.

The chain has TRBV7-2 and TRBJ2-2; D remains unclear. Per the germline V gene, CDR1 is SGHTA and CDR2 is FQGNSA. The V end lost 2 bases, the J end lost 7 bases, and 8 bases lay between the germline ends. The length of the CDR3 is 13 residues. CDR3 sequence (DNA): TGTGCCAGCAGCTTAATCGGCATCGGGGAGCTGTTTTTT. Translation gives CASSLIGIGELFF.

This chain connects TRBV18 to TRBJ1-4; 9 nucleotides align to TRBD1. Germline values: CDR1 KGHSH, CDR2 LQKENI. V was pared by 5 bases and J by 0 bases, with 10 bases of the junction left unmatched. The CDR3 has 18 residues. The CDR3 region has the DNA TGTGCCAGCTCATCCAACAGGGGGCGGGGAGCAACTAATGAAAAACTGTTTTTT. It translates to CASSSNRGRGATNEKLFF.

CDR3 in amino acids: CASRSQGLHQPQHF. The CDR3, as DNA: TGTGCCAGCAGGTCTCAGGGGCTCCATCAGCCCCAGCATTTT. V is TRBV6-5 and J is TRBJ1-5, with D maybe TRBD1 (6 bases). V lost 6 bases and J 5 bases, leaving 14 bases between the germline ends. The CDR3 has 14 residues. Germline V gene sequence: CDR1 MNHEY, CDR2 SVGAGI.

The chain employs TRBV28 and TRBJ2-7; possible D gene TRBD2, 6 bases. CDR3 length equals 15 residues. Trimming pared 5 bases from V and 5 bases from J, leaving 19 bases between. Germline V gene data show CDR1 as MDHEN and CDR2 as SYDVKM. CDR3 nucleotides: TGTGCCAGCAGTCCTGCGGGACTCCTCTTCCACGAGCAGTACTTC. Translating gives CASSPAGLLFHEQYF. The whole variable domain, filled in from reference TRBV28 and TRBJ2-7, reads DVKVTQSSRYLVKRTGEKVFLECVQDMDHENMFWYRQDPGLGLRLIYFSYDVKMKEKGDIPEGYSVSREKKERFSLILESASTNQTSMYLCASSPAGLLFHEQYFGPGTRLTVT.

This clone was detected only once. The V call is TRBV28, the J call TRBJ1-2; unclear D gene. Germline lookup yields CDR1 MDHEN and CDR2 SYDVKM. This CDR3 has 12 amino acids. Trimming pared 6 bases from V and 4 bases from J, leaving 9 bases between. CDR3 protein: CASRPIGYGYTF. The CDR3 nucleotides read TGTGCCAGCAGACCGATCGGCTATGGCTACACCTTC.

This clone has a single count. This chain uses TRBV19 with TRBJ2-5; D is possibly TRBD1 (5 bases). The CDR3 spans 13 residues. V lost 4 bases, J lost 4 bases, and 10 bases lay in between. CDR1 and CDR2 from the germline V gene are LNHDA and SQIVND (reference sequence). Here the CDR3 reads CASSTDTRETQYF. The CDR3 bases are TGTGCCAGTAGTACGGACACCCGAGAGACCCAGTACTTC.

This chain joins TRBV11-2 and TRBJ2-1, with 13 bases fitting TRBD2. Trimming removed 7 bases from V and 11 bases from J; junction bases left unmatched: 11. Germline CDR1 reads SGHAT; CDR2 reads FQNNGV. The CDR3 runs to 15 residues. CDR3 loop: CASTIGLAGASQQFF. DNA for the CDR3: TGTGCCAGCACCATCGGACTAGCGGGAGCATCTCAGCAGTTCTTC.

CDR3 in amino acids: CASSQVVVNTEAFF. DNA of the CDR3: TGCGCCAGCAGCCAAGTGGTGGTGAACACTGAAGCTTTCTTT. The chain links TRBV4-1 to TRBJ1-1, with no clear D. Germline V gives CDR1 MGHRA, CDR2 YSYEKL. This CDR3 is 14 amino acids long. Trimming stripped 1 base from V and 0 bases from J, with 6 bases between.

This clone was seen once. The gene calls are TRBV7-6 and TRBJ2-2, with TRBD2 identical over 8 bases. The V and J ends lost 1 base and 0 bases, in that order; junction bases with no gene match: 4. Per the germline V gene, CDR1 is SGHVS and CDR2 is FNYEAQ. The CDR3 sequence is 17 residues long. The CDR3 DNA reads TGTGCCAGCAGCTTAGTCGTAGCGGGAACGAACACCGGGGAGCTGTTTTTT. It specifies CASSLVVAGTNTGELFF.

This rearrangement joins TRBV28 to TRBJ1-4; D perhaps matches TRBD1 (6 bases). The CDR3 contains 14 residues. Germline CDR1 reads MDHEN; CDR2 reads SYDVKM. V shed 7 bases and J shed 4 bases, with 13 bases lying between them. DNA for the CDR3: TGTGCCAGCAACGCAGGGGACCTTAATGAAAAACTGTTTTTT. Amino acid sequence: CASNAGDLNEKLFF.

The chain joins TRBV6-6 to TRBJ2-7; 7 nucleotides align to TRBD2. The CDR3 length is 16 residues. V gave up 7 bases and J gave up 9 bases; unmatched junction bases: 21. Germline CDR1 MNHNY, CDR2 SVGAGI (reference sequence). CDR3 nucleotides: TGTGCCAGCACCTTCGTCGTGGCTAGCGGCCCGGGGGGGCAGTACTTC. The encoded protein is CASTFVVASGPGGQYF.

This chain connects TRBV18 to TRBJ2-7, with 9 bases that match TRBD2. CDR3 length equals 16 residues. Germline-derived CDR1 and CDR2 are KGHSH and LQKENI. J gave up 5 bases and V 4 bases, and 12 bases lay outside the gene matches. The CDR3 region is CASSRVAGVVVDEQYF. CDR3 sequence (DNA): TGTGCCAGCTCACGAGTAGCGGGAGTTGTCGTAGACGAGCAGTACTTC. The entire variable domain, with the rest obtained from reference TRBV18 and TRBJ2-7, is as follows: NAGVMQNPRHLVRRRGQEARLRCSPMKGHSHVYWYRQLPEEGLKFMVYLQKENIIDESGMPKERFSAEFPKEGPSILRIQQVVRGDSAAYFCASSRVAGVVVDEQYFGPGTRLTVT.

The chain employs TRBV5-4 and TRBJ1-1; D remains ambiguous. Trimming removed 0 bases from V and 5 bases from J, with 8 bases in between. Germline CDR1 reads SGHNT; CDR2 reads YYREEE (reference sequence). There are 13 residues in the CDR3. In DNA, the CDR3 is TGTGCCAGCAGCTTGGGGCAGATAACTGAAGCTTTCTTT. Residues: CASSLGQITEAFF.